The 22 T cell receptor beta chains given below trace back to one sample, sequenced in a study of shared clonotypes between healthy human individuals. The table came from immunoSEQ multiplex PCR; TCRdb's copy has only in-frame clones and leaves some out. The table has around 2.1 million clones, 90% to 96% seen once. Sequencing input: naive CD4+ T cells sorted from blood. Subset of the sample: CD45RA+ positively selected. Receptors originate from a man younger than 30 in good health.

The chain carries TRBV19 and TRBJ1-5, with a tentative D call TRBD1 (6 bases). CDR1 is LNHDA, CDR2 SQIVND, per germline (reference sequence). This CDR3 has 16 amino acids. With 5 bases removed from V and 5 bases from J, the gap between germline ends came to 19 bases. CDR3 sequence reads: CASSLELNREDQPQHF. In DNA form, the CDR3 reads TGTGCCAGTAGTCTGGAGTTGAACAGGGAGGATCAGCCCCAGCATTTT.

V usage is TRBV18 and J usage is TRBJ1-2, with 10 nucleotides matching TRBD1. CDR3 size: 17 residues. Trimming at V came to 0 bases and at J to 0 bases, leaving 4 bases not matched to a gene. Germline V gene sequence: CDR1 KGHSH, CDR2 LQKENI. The CDR3 region has the DNA TGTGCCAGCTCACCACCGACAGGGGGCGCGCCTAACTATGGCTACACCTTC. It yields the protein CASSPPTGGAPNYGYTF.

The V and J genes are TRBV9 and TRBJ2-5; tentatively, D is TRBD1 (6 bases). There are 16 residues in the CDR3. Deletions cut 4 bases from V and 5 bases from J, with 21 bases between. CDR1 and CDR2 from the germline V gene are SGDLS and YYNGEE. This CDR3 reads CASSPRDGRGGETQYF. The CDR3 DNA reads as TGTGCCAGCAGCCCCCGTGACGGCAGGGGTGGCGAGACCCAGTACTTC.

The rearrangement links TRBV6-5 to TRBJ1-2, with TRBD1 matching over 7 bases. The germline CDR1 and CDR2 sequences are MNHEY and SVGAGI. V dropped 6 bases and J dropped 5; count of bases not matched to a gene: 9. The CDR3 loop spans 14 amino acids. The CDR3 region is CASSLDRVGYGYTF. The DNA for the CDR3 is TGTGCCAGCAGCCTTGACAGGGTTGGGTATGGCTACACCTTC.

This rearrangement joins TRBV7-2 to TRBJ2-1; D uncertain. The CDR3 runs to 16 residues. V gave up 1 base and J gave up 5 bases, with 15 bases separating them. The germline V gene encodes CDR1 SGHTA and CDR2 FQGNSA. CDR3 in DNA: TGTGCCAGCAGCTTAGTAGTTGGCAGTCCTGACAATGAGCAGTTCTTC. Translating gives CASSLVVGSPDNEQFF.

On this clone: Given the absence of the conserved phenylalanine or tryptophan at the CDR3 end, a read error is likely. The DNA is omitted, as the CDR3 cannot be located on it reliably, and the CDR3 follows TCRdb's listing. This chain connects TRBV3-1 (or the pseudogene TRBV3-2) to TRBJ2-7; TRBD1, the table's D call, was not compared with the DNA. The CDR3 is made up of 8 amino acids, end residues included. Germline CDR1 LGHDT, CDR2 YNNKEL (reference sequence). CDR3 residues: CASSQTGG.

The V gene is TRBV4-1, the J gene TRBJ2-5; 7 nucleotides match TRBD2. CDR3 length equals 15 residues. Germline-derived CDR1 and CDR2 are MGHRA and YSYEKL. V dropped 1 base and J dropped 5; count of bases not matched to a gene: 7. The CDR3 nucleotides are TGCGCCAGCAGCCAAGGGGATGCACTAGCGGAGACCCAGTACTTC. Encoded protein: CASSQGDALAETQYF.

Here the CDR3 DNA reads TGTGCCAGCAGTGAAATAGGAGTTGCGCAGTATTTT. Its protein product is CASSEIGVAQYF. The chain has TRBV6-1 and TRBJ2-3; D is undetermined. V was clipped by 2 bases and J by 10 bases, with 10 bases between them. CDR3 length equals 12 residues. In germline, CDR1 is MNHNS, CDR2 SASEGT.

As concerns this clone: Other DNA sequences in the sample encode the same CDR3. The chain carries TRBV30 and TRBJ2-5; no clear D. Deletions cut 2 bases from V and 0 bases from J, with 4 bases between. This CDR3 is 12 amino acids long. In germline, CDR1 is GTSNPN, CDR2 SVGIG (reference sequence). The CDR3 DNA is TGTGCCTGGAGTAGATACCAAGAGACCCAGTACTTC. Protein sequence: CAWSRYQETQYF.

The chain joins TRBV11-1 to TRBJ1-1, with TRBD1 as a possible D gene (5 bases). Looked up from germline, CDR1 is SGHAT and CDR2 is FQDESV (reference sequence). This CDR3 comprises 15 residues. Between the trimmed V and J ends, which lost 3 bases and 0 bases, there was a span of 11 bases. The DNA for the CDR3 is TGTGCCAGCAGCTTTACGCGGGGGGTGAACACTGAAGCTTTCTTT. Translated: CASSFTRGVNTEAFF.

The chain has TRBV19 and TRBJ2-2, with TRBD1 as a possible D gene (6 bases). The V and J ends lost 3 bases and 2 bases respectively, with 7 bases between them. Looked up from germline, CDR1 is LNHDA and CDR2 is SQIVND (reference sequence). The CDR3 has 14 residues. This CDR3 reads CASSIRGNTGELFF. The CDR3 nucleotides read TGTGCCAGTAGTATCAGGGGCAACACCGGGGAGCTGTTTTTT.

The chain links TRBV7-2 to TRBJ1-4; possibly TRBD1 for D (6 bases). From germline, CDR1 is SGHTA and CDR2 FQGNSA. This CDR3 is built from 16 residues. V lost 5 bases and J 1 base, leaving 14 bases between the germline ends. CDR3 amino acids: CASSPQGFGTNEKLFF. As DNA, the CDR3 is TGTGCCAGCAGCCCACAGGGTTTTGGAACTAATGAAAAACTGTTTTTT.

The V and J genes are TRBV6-1 and TRBJ1-5; D remains ambiguous. Between the trimmed V and J ends, which lost 3 bases and 5 bases, there was a span of 8 bases. Germline lookup yields CDR1 MNHNS and CDR2 SASEGT. The CDR3 runs to 13 residues. The CDR3 DNA follows: TGTGCCAGCAGTGACTCGAGAGATCAGCCCCAGCATTTT. It is translated as CASSDSRDQPQHF.

The rearrangement joins TRBV5-1 to TRBJ2-7, with 9 bases lining up with TRBD1. CDR1 SGHRS and CDR2 YFSETQ come from the germline V gene. J lost 3 bases, V lost 0 bases, and 10 bases had no gene match. This CDR3 region has 17 residues. This chain's CDR3 is CASSLDPPTGGGYEQYF. The DNA for the CDR3 is TGCGCCAGCAGCTTGGACCCCCCGACAGGGGGTGGCTACGAGCAGTACTTC.

This clone was observed a few times. The chain joins TRBV30 to TRBJ1-3; D gene ambiguous. Germline CDR1 is GTSNPN and CDR2 is SVGIG (reference sequence). The CDR3 has 14 residues. The V end was cut by 3 bases, the J end by 2 bases, with 11 bases between. CDR3 sequence reads: CAWSWTGTGNTIYF. The CDR3 nucleotides are TGTGCCTGGAGCTGGACGGGAACTGGAAACACCATATATTTT.

The rearrangement links TRBV2 to TRBJ1-5; D possibly corresponds to TRBD1 (6 bases). Germline loops: CDR1 SNHLY, CDR2 FYNNEI. This CDR3 has 13 residues. V lost 7 bases, J lost 5 bases, and 12 bases lay in between. CDR3: CASTPEGDQPQHF. The DNA of the CDR3 is TGTGCCAGCACTCCGGAGGGGGATCAGCCCCAGCATTTT.

V usage is TRBV2 and J usage is TRBJ1-5; D unresolved. The germline V and J ends were trimmed by 7 bases and 4 bases, with 17 bases remaining between them. The CDR3 runs to 15 residues. Per germline, CDR1 SNHLY and CDR2 FYNNEI. The CDR3 spells CASKKGNQANQPQHF. The CDR3 DNA follows: TGTGCCAGCAAAAAAGGGAACCAGGCGAATCAGCCCCAGCATTTT.

About this clone itself: This CDR3 is also generated by other DNA sequences in the sample. The V and J genes are TRBV18 and TRBJ1-4; TRBD1 is a possible D gene (5 bases). The length of the CDR3 is 15 residues. V was cut by 2 bases and J by 0 bases, with 7 bases left in between. Germline values: CDR1 KGHSH, CDR2 LQKENI. The CDR3 DNA reads TGTGCCAGCTCACCAGGGACGACAACTAATGAAAAACTGTTTTTT. This sequence encodes CASSPGTTTNEKLFF.

The V gene is TRBV5-1, the J gene TRBJ2-7; D is undetermined. From germline, CDR1 is SGHRS and CDR2 YFSETQ. This CDR3 comprises 15 residues. V lost 5 bases, J lost 2 bases, and 17 bases lay in between. As DNA, the CDR3 is TGCGCCAGCAGTCCCCGGACGGATCTTACCTACGAGCAGTACTTC. Translated: CASSPRTDLTYEQYF. The complete variable domain, with remaining parts taken from reference TRBV5-1 and TRBJ2-7, reads KAGVTQTPRYLIKTRGQQVTLSCSPISGHRSVSWYQQTPGQGLQFLFEYFSETQRNKGNFPGRFSGRQFSNSRSEMNVSTLELGDSALYLCASSPRTDLTYEQYFGPGTRLTVT.

Notes on this clone: The same CDR3 can be traced to other DNA sequences in this sample. The rearrangement links TRBV29-1 to TRBJ2-2; weak D call: TRBD1 (6 bases). V shed 3 bases and J shed 1 base, with 6 bases lying between them. Germline loops: CDR1 SQVTM, CDR2 ANQGSEA. This CDR3 is built from 13 residues. The CDR3 spells CSVDRGNTGELFF. CDR3 bases: TGCAGCGTTGACAGGGGGAACACCGGGGAGCTGTTTTTT.

The chain links TRBV7-3 to TRBJ2-3, with 9 nucleotides matching TRBD2. Germline V lookup: CDR1 SGHTA, CDR2 FQGTGA. V lost 5 bases and J lost 3; bases outside the gene matches: 9. This CDR3 has 16 residues. The CDR3 sequence is CASSLSSGGKTDTQYF. The CDR3 DNA reads TGTGCCAGCAGCCTATCAAGCGGGGGGAAGACAGATACGCAGTATTTT.

The V call is TRBV10-3, the J call TRBJ2-7; 8 nucleotides match TRBD2. There are 14 residues in the CDR3. With V trimmed by 0 bases and J by 2 bases, 0 bases remained unmatched. The germline CDR1 and CDR2 sequences are ENHRY and SYGVKD. In nucleotides, the CDR3 is TGTGCCATCAGTGAGTCGGGACTAGCCTACGAGCAGTACTTC. Protein sequence: CAISESGLAYEQYF.